This T cell receptor beta chain was captured by sequencing in a study of blood T cell repertoires in COVID-19. Study-wide context: The origin of the acute and convalescent COVID-19 samples was the United States, Italy and Spain. PBMCs, B-cell-depleted T cells, or T cells were the source of the cDNA or gDNA that made up the material.

The authors' processing: From reference gene primer amplification, estimates of nucleated cell counts were derived. Clones were sequenced by immunoSEQ multiplex PCR, and TCRdb holds only the in-frame ones, with some missing. For V, J and clone size, that table is used; D and trimming come from the DNA. This table has tens of thousands of clones, about four fifths appearing once. Germline V gene sequence: CDR1 MNHEY, CDR2 SMNVEV (reference sequence). The V gene end was trimmed by 0 bases and the J gene end by 8 bases; junction bases not matched to a gene: 8. The CDR3 is made up of 17 amino acids. Sequences were obtained from peripheral blood. V usage is TRBV27 and J usage is TRBJ2-2; 11 positions agree with TRBD2. This receptor was taken from a woman older than 75 with active or convalescent COVID-19. The CDR3 protein is CASSLSVLAGGKGELFF. The CDR3, as DNA: TGTGCCAGCAGTTTATCAGTCCTAGCGGGGGGCAAGGGGGAGCTGTTTTTT.